A selection of T cell receptor beta chains follows, all from one sample in a study of Ad26.COV2.S vaccination and SARS-CoV-2 variants. Data came from immunoSEQ multiplex PCR; TCRdb stores just in-frame clones and leaves some out. This table has 350,000 to 500,000 clones, more than 80% appearing once. Sequences were derived from peripheral blood, sampled in a trial of Ad26.COV2.S vaccine versus placebo. Receptors originate from a person aged 18-60 years who received the Ad26.COV2.S COVID-19 vaccine or a placebo. The CDR3 runs from the conserved cysteine through the conserved F or W. Fields, in order: J gene, D gene, V gene, clone size, CDR3 DNA, CDR3 protein. The D gene is left open where the match is weak. A clone size is listed for some rows: how often the clone was seen (once, few, many), or a class if it is expanded.

j_call: TRBJ1-5
d_call: .
v_call: TRBV6-1
clone_size: .
cdr3_nt: TGTGCCAGCAGTGAACGCGGCCGACCCAATCAGCCCCAGCATTTT
cdr3_aa: CASSERGRPNQPQHF

j_call: TRBJ2-7
d_call: TRBD2
v_call: TRBV7-2
clone_size: .
cdr3_nt: TGTGCCAGCAGCTTACCCCGGGCTAGCGGGTCCTACGAGCAGTACTTC
cdr3_aa: CASSLPRASGSYEQYF

j_call: TRBJ2-2
d_call: TRBD2
v_call: TRBV12-5
clone_size: .
cdr3_nt: TGTGCTAGTGGAAGACTAGCAGAGAACACCGGGGAGCTGTTTTTT
cdr3_aa: CASGRLAENTGELFF

j_call: TRBJ1-6
d_call: TRBD1
v_call: TRBV30
clone_size: few
cdr3_nt: TGTGCCCGAATGGGACAGGGGAATTCACCCCTCCACTTT
cdr3_aa: CARMGQGNSPLHF

j_call: TRBJ2-5
d_call: .
v_call: TRBV18
clone_size: .
cdr3_nt: TGTGCCAGCTCACCCCTGTCTCAAGAGACCCAGTACTTC
cdr3_aa: CASSPLSQETQYF

j_call: TRBJ1-1
d_call: TRBD1
v_call: TRBV27
clone_size: .
cdr3_nt: TGTGCCAGCAGTGTAAACAGGGGAGCCACTGAAGCTTTCTTT
cdr3_aa: CASSVNRGATEAFF

j_call: TRBJ2-1
d_call: .
v_call: TRBV6-2/TRBV6-3
clone_size: .
cdr3_nt: TGTGCCAGCAGTTACTCGCCTGGGGTGGGCGCCTACAATGAGCAGTTCTTC
cdr3_aa: CASSYSPGVGAYNEQFF

j_call: TRBJ1-1
d_call: .
v_call: TRBV6-5
clone_size: .
cdr3_nt: TGTGCCAGCAGCCGGGCGAGAGGGGCTGAAGCTTTCTTT
cdr3_aa: CASSRARGAEAFF

j_call: TRBJ1-1
d_call: .
v_call: TRBV7-6
clone_size: .
cdr3_nt: TGTGCCAGCAGCTTAGGGGACCCCGCGGGAGAAGCTTTCTTT
cdr3_aa: CASSLGDPAGEAFF

j_call: TRBJ2-7
d_call: TRBD1
v_call: TRBV6-5
clone_size: .
cdr3_nt: TGTGCCAGCAGTAGCCGGGACAGTGCGTACGAGCAGTACTTC
cdr3_aa: CASSSRDSAYEQYF

j_call: TRBJ2-1
d_call: TRBD2
v_call: TRBV4-2
clone_size: .
cdr3_nt: TGTGCCAGCAGCCAAGGCCTAGCGGGAGATGAGCAGTTCTTC
cdr3_aa: CASSQGLAGDEQFF

j_call: TRBJ1-1
d_call: .
v_call: TRBV18
clone_size: .
cdr3_nt: TGTGCCAGCTCACCGGGGGTGAACACTGAAGCTTTCTTT
cdr3_aa: CASSPGVNTEAFF

j_call: TRBJ2-1
d_call: TRBD1
v_call: TRBV2
clone_size: .
cdr3_nt: TGTGCCAGCAGTGAAGCAGGACAGGGGCACCGGTTCTTC
cdr3_aa: CASSEAGQGHRFF

j_call: TRBJ1-4
d_call: .
v_call: TRBV28
clone_size: .
cdr3_nt: TGTGCCAGCAGTCCCCTCCCGGGACTGACTAATGAAAAACTGTTTTTT
cdr3_aa: CASSPLPGLTNEKLFF

j_call: TRBJ1-3
d_call: .
v_call: TRBV19
clone_size: .
cdr3_nt: TGTGCCAGTAGTATACCCAGCCGGCTCTCTGGAAACACCATATATTTT
cdr3_aa: CASSIPSRLSGNTIYF

j_call: TRBJ2-2
d_call: .
v_call: TRBV7-8
clone_size: .
cdr3_nt: TGTGCCAGCAGCCCCCAGTTAGAAACCGGGGAGCTGTTTTTT
cdr3_aa: CASSPQLETGELFF

j_call: TRBJ2-3
d_call: TRBD1
v_call: TRBV13
clone_size: .
cdr3_nt: TGTGCCAGCAGCTTAAAGGAGTGGACAGGGAGAGCAGATACGCAGTATTTT
cdr3_aa: CASSLKEWTGRADTQYF

j_call: TRBJ1-2
d_call: .
v_call: TRBV5-4
clone_size: .
cdr3_nt: TGTGCCAGCAGCTTGGGTCGGGGGCAAGGGGGCTATGGCTACACCTTC
cdr3_aa: CASSLGRGQGGYGYTF

j_call: TRBJ2-7
d_call: .
v_call: TRBV11-2
clone_size: once
cdr3_nt: TGTGCCAGCAGCTCCGACACCTCCTACGAGCAGTACTTC
cdr3_aa: CASSSDTSYEQYF

j_call: TRBJ2-2
d_call: TRBD2
v_call: TRBV15
clone_size: .
cdr3_nt: TGTGCCACCAGCAGAGATTCCCTCCTAGCGGGACCAAACACCGGGGAGCTGTTTTTT
cdr3_aa: CATSRDSLLAGPNTGELFF

j_call: TRBJ2-7
d_call: .
v_call: TRBV19
clone_size: .
cdr3_nt: TGTGCCAGTAGGGCGTGGGGTATGGGCTCCGAGCAGTACTTC
cdr3_aa: CASRAWGMGSEQYF

j_call: TRBJ2-2
d_call: .
v_call: TRBV7-2
clone_size: .
cdr3_nt: TGTGCCAGCAGCGTAGCCCACACCGGGGAGCTGTTTTTT
cdr3_aa: CASSVAHTGELFF

j_call: TRBJ2-1
d_call: .
v_call: TRBV4-3
clone_size: .
cdr3_nt: TGCGCCAGCAGCTTTGACGGGAGCTCCTACAATGAGCAGTTCTTC
cdr3_aa: CASSFDGSSYNEQFF

j_call: TRBJ1-5
d_call: .
v_call: TRBV7-2
clone_size: few
cdr3_nt: TGTGCCAGCAGCTTTTCCAGGGCAGGGGATCAGCCCCAGCATTTT
cdr3_aa: CASSFSRAGDQPQHF

j_call: TRBJ1-3
d_call: .
v_call: TRBV5-1
clone_size: .
cdr3_nt: TGCGCCAGCAGGGAAGACTCTGGAAACACCATATATTTT
cdr3_aa: CASREDSGNTIYF

j_call: TRBJ2-1
d_call: .
v_call: TRBV24-1
clone_size: .
cdr3_nt: TGTGCCACCAGTGACCCCGACAGTAACAATGAGCAGTTCTTC
cdr3_aa: CATSDPDSNNEQFF

j_call: TRBJ1-2
d_call: .
v_call: TRBV28
clone_size: .
cdr3_nt: TGTGCCAGCAGTTCCCATGGGGAGGGCTACTATGGCTACACCTTC
cdr3_aa: CASSSHGEGYYGYTF

j_call: TRBJ2-1
d_call: TRBD2
v_call: TRBV2
clone_size: .
cdr3_nt: TGTGCCAGCAGAGCGGGGTTCTCCTACAATGAGCAGTTCTTC
cdr3_aa: CASRAGFSYNEQFF

j_call: TRBJ1-1
d_call: TRBD1
v_call: TRBV7-9
clone_size: once
cdr3_nt: TGTGCCAGCAGCTTATTTCAGGGGGGAACTGAAGCTTTCTTT
cdr3_aa: CASSLFQGGTEAFF

j_call: TRBJ1-1
d_call: .
v_call: TRBV20-1
clone_size: few
cdr3_nt: TGCAGTGTGAGACGCACTGAAGCTTTCTTT
cdr3_aa: CSVRRTEAFF

j_call: TRBJ1-1
d_call: .
v_call: TRBV30
clone_size: .
cdr3_nt: TGTGCCTGGAGTATTCAGGGGAACACTGAAGCTTTCTTT
cdr3_aa: CAWSIQGNTEAFF

j_call: TRBJ2-7
d_call: TRBD1
v_call: TRBV30
clone_size: .
cdr3_nt: TGTGCCTGGGATTGGGGGGACAGGCAGTACGAGCAGTACTTC
cdr3_aa: CAWDWGDRQYEQYF

j_call: TRBJ1-3
d_call: .
v_call: TRBV6-6
clone_size: .
cdr3_nt: TGTGCCAGCAGCCGGGACGTCTTCTCTGGAAACACCATATATTTT
cdr3_aa: CASSRDVFSGNTIYF

j_call: TRBJ2-2
d_call: .
v_call: TRBV18
clone_size: .
cdr3_nt: TGTGCCAGCTCACCCGCCCGGGGGCGCTTCACCGGGGAGCTGTTTTTT
cdr3_aa: CASSPARGRFTGELFF

j_call: TRBJ2-7
d_call: .
v_call: TRBV6-5
clone_size: .
cdr3_nt: TGTGCCAGCAGTTATTCAGTAGGCGATGGGTACGAGCAGTACTTC
cdr3_aa: CASSYSVGDGYEQYF

j_call: TRBJ2-1
d_call: .
v_call: TRBV4-1
clone_size: .
cdr3_nt: TGCGCCAGCAGCCAAGGGCGGACCCTCTCCTACAATGAGCAGTTCTTC
cdr3_aa: CASSQGRTLSYNEQFF

j_call: TRBJ2-2
d_call: TRBD2
v_call: TRBV5-5
clone_size: .
cdr3_nt: TGTGCCAGCAGCCCGGGTCGGGAGGGCACCGGGGAGCTGTTTTTT
cdr3_aa: CASSPGREGTGELFF

j_call: TRBJ2-5
d_call: TRBD1
v_call: TRBV9
clone_size: .
cdr3_nt: TGTGCCAGCAGCACCCAGGGGGTGGGGGAGACCCAGTACTTC
cdr3_aa: CASSTQGVGETQYF